These 3 T cell receptor beta chains were sequenced from one sample in a study of T cell repertoires in cytomegalovirus infection. A single record per CDR3 protein comes from TCRdb applying MiXCR to the reads. The sample consists of around 450,000 distinct CDR3 sequences, about 11% of them appearing once. Sequences were obtained from PBMCs. Receptors originate from a human donor in good health (CMV status not recorded). Some clones in this sample may be carry-over from other donors' samples.

This clonotype appeared many times. V gene TRBV7-9 combines with J gene TRBJ2-5; the match to TRBD2 covers 8 bases. Germline trimming cut 5 bases from V and 0 bases from J; bases unmatched to any gene: 8. The CDR3 extends over 16 amino acids. From germline, CDR1 is SEHNR and CDR2 FQNEAQ (reference sequence). Written as DNA, the CDR3 is TGTGCCAGCAGCCATACTAGCGGAATGTACCAAGAGACCCAGTACTTC. Its translation: CASSHTSGMYQETQYF.

This clonotype was seen repeatedly, ten times or more. This chain connects TRBV6-1 to TRBJ1-2, with D uncertain. Germline CDR1 reads MNHNS; CDR2 reads SASEGT. The CDR3 has 12 residues. V lost 6 bases and J 5 bases, leaving 10 bases between the germline ends. DNA of the CDR3: TGTGCCAGCAGCAGAAACATTTATGGCTACACCTTC. Translated, it gives CASSRNIYGYTF.

This clonotype was counted ten times or more. The DNA of the CDR3 is TGTGCCAGCAGCTCCTCCCTAGCGGGGGCGACCTACGAGCAGTACTTC. It specifies CASSSSLAGATYEQYF. The gene calls are TRBV7-2 and TRBJ2-7; 10 bases map to TRBD2. The V and J ends lost 4 bases and 2 bases, in that order; junction bases with no gene match: 8. Germline V gene sequence: CDR1 SGHTA, CDR2 FQGNSA. This CDR3 contains 16 residues.